The source of this T cell receptor beta chain is a study of T cells in Graves' hyperthyroidism and ophthalmopathy. The CDR3 extends over 15 amino acids. Germline V CDR1 and CDR2: MNHNS, SASEGT. V was clipped by 7 bases and J by 0 bases; unmatched bases: 5. Study-wide points: Ophthalmopathy was predicted by the model a median of roughly 6.6 months ahead of onset. Most clonotypes expanded in the thyroid (above 0.001) were also present in blood.

The investigators amplified TCR beta CDR3 regions from RNA transcripts. The HTBI primer set was used in a first-round RT-PCR of the TCR CDR3. TCRdb re-called the multiplex PCR reads with MiXCR, one entry per CDR3 protein. The sample includes about 380,000 distinct CDR3 sequences, about a fifth of them seen just once. This clonotype was counted ten times or more. Its antigen is not identified. This clonotype was sampled from a young man with Graves' ophthalmopathy. The specimen sequenced was blood. This rearrangement joins TRBV6-1 to TRBJ2-3; 9 bases align to TRBD2. This CDR3 reads CASTALAGSTDTQYF. CDR3 nucleotides: TGTGCCAGCACAGCTCTAGCGGGGAGCACAGATACGCAGTATTTT.